What follows are 30 T cell receptor beta chains derived from one specimen sequenced in a study of T cell responses to AZD1222 COVID-19 vaccine. Measured with immunoSEQ multiplex PCR; TCRdb has only the in-frame clones, and not every one. The table has tens of thousands of clones, roughly nine tenths seen once. Specimen: peripheral blood, collected on day 0 of AZD1222 vaccination. The receptors shown here come from an adult in good health.

This clone was seen once. The V gene is TRBV4-3, the J gene TRBJ1-1; D might be TRBD1 (6 bases). Per germline, CDR1 LGHNA and CDR2 YSLEER. The V end lost 0 bases, the J end lost 5 bases, and 13 bases lay between the germline ends. The CDR3 contains 15 residues. CDR3 in amino acids: CASSQDGARGTEAFF. For the CDR3, the DNA is TGCGCCAGCAGCCAAGATGGTGCCAGGGGAACTGAAGCTTTCTTT.

The rearrangement uses TRBV19 and TRBJ2-1; no clear D gene. This CDR3 has 15 residues. Trimming left V 6 bases short and J 9 bases short, with 21 bases between. Germline V gene data show CDR1 as LNHDA and CDR2 as SQIVND (reference sequence). CDR3: CASSATSGRPGEQFF. The DNA of the CDR3 is TGTGCCAGTAGCGCAACCTCCGGACGGCCAGGTGAGCAGTTCTTC.

This clone was found once. The V call is TRBV9, the J call TRBJ1-1; 8 bases are shared with TRBD1. V lost 2 bases, J lost 0 bases, and 3 bases stayed unmatched. This CDR3 has 15 amino acids. CDR1 is SGDLS and CDR2 is YYNGEE in the germline V gene. The CDR3 sequence is CASSVGQGMNTEAFF. CDR3 nucleotides: TGTGCCAGCAGCGTTGGACAGGGTATGAACACTGAAGCTTTCTTT.

The J gene is TRBJ1-1, the V gene TRBV5-4; D perhaps matches TRBD1 (6 bases). There are 14 residues in the CDR3. Looked up from germline, CDR1 is SGHNT and CDR2 is YYREEE (reference sequence). V was pared by 4 bases and J by 0 bases, with 10 bases between. CDR3 coding DNA: TGTGCCAGCAGCGGACAGCCCATGAACACTGAAGCTTTCTTT. Its translation is CASSGQPMNTEAFF.

This chain links TRBV9 with TRBJ2-7, with TRBD1 as a possible D gene (5 bases). The CDR3 consists of 14 residues. The V and J ends lost 4 bases and 6 bases respectively, with 17 bases between them. From germline, CDR1 is SGDLS and CDR2 YYNGEE. This CDR3 is CASSRGQLDSEQYF. DNA for the CDR3: TGTGCCAGCAGCCGTGGACAACTCGATAGCGAGCAGTACTTC. Filled out from reference TRBV9 and TRBJ2-7, the complete variable domain reads DSGVTQTPKHLITATGQRVTLRCSPRSGDLSVYWYQQSLDQGLQFLIQYYNGEERAKGNILERFSAQQFPDLHSELNLSSLELGDSALYFCASSRGQLDSEQYFGPGTRLTVT.

The chain links TRBV29-1 to TRBJ1-1; D gene uncertain. Deletions cut 6 bases from V and 1 base from J, with 6 bases between. Germline V gene data show CDR1 as SQVTM and CDR2 as ANQGSEA. This CDR3 has 11 amino acids. The CDR3: CSVLENTEAFF. DNA for the CDR3: TGCAGCGTCCTAGAGAACACTGAAGCTTTCTTT. The full variable domain, rest sourced from reference TRBV29-1 and TRBJ1-1, is SAVISQKPSRDICQRGTSLTIQCQVDSQVTMMFWYRQQPGQSLTLIATANQGSEATYESGFVIDKFPISRPNLTFSTLTVSNMSPEDSSIYLCSVLENTEAFFGQGTRLTVV.

The rearrangement joins TRBV9 to TRBJ2-1; the D gene is possibly TRBD2 (5 bases). Germline values: CDR1 SGDLS, CDR2 YYNGEE. V shed 4 bases and J shed 2 bases, with 10 bases lying between them. This CDR3 is 14 amino acids long. In DNA, the CDR3 is TGTGCCAGCAGCACACCCGGGGCCTACAATGAGCAGTTCTTC. It translates to CASSTPGAYNEQFF. Full variable domain (remainder filled in from reference TRBV9 and TRBJ2-1): DSGVTQTPKHLITATGQRVTLRCSPRSGDLSVYWYQQSLDQGLQFLIQYYNGEERAKGNILERFSAQQFPDLHSELNLSSLELGDSALYFCASSTPGAYNEQFFGPGTRLTVL.

This sequence joins TRBV19 and TRBJ2-7; D might be TRBD1 (5 bases). The V end was cut by 0 bases, the J end by 6 bases, with 12 bases between. Looked up from germline, CDR1 is LNHDA and CDR2 is SQIVND (reference sequence). The length of the CDR3 is 14 residues. CDR3 residues: CASSIDIPGREQYF. The DNA of the CDR3 is TGTGCCAGTAGTATAGATATCCCAGGGCGCGAGCAGTACTTC.

This clone was counted once. The rearrangement links TRBV7-8 to TRBJ1-2, with TRBD1 as a possible D gene (6 bases). Germline V lookup: CDR1 SGHVS, CDR2 FQNEAQ. Trimming left V 0 bases short and J 9 bases short, with 11 bases between. This CDR3 is built from 13 residues. This CDR3 reads CASSLAGRGSYTF. The CDR3 DNA reads as TGTGCCAGCAGCTTAGCCGGCAGGGGAAGCTACACCTTC.

This clone appeared a single time. V is TRBV29-1 and J is TRBJ2-1, with 9 positions matching TRBD2. The CDR3 covers 15 residues. J was trimmed by 2 bases and V by 5 bases; bases with no gene match: 7. CDR1 and CDR2 from the germline V gene are SQVTM and ANQGSEA. CDR3 sequence (DNA): TGCAGCGTTACTCGCGGGGGGGCCGCCTACAATGAGCAGTTCTTC. Translation: CSVTRGGAAYNEQFF.

The chain employs TRBV7-6 and TRBJ1-5; maybe TRBD1 (5 bases). The CDR3 runs to 16 residues. Germline loops: CDR1 SGHVS, CDR2 FNYEAQ. With 6 bases removed from V and 4 bases from J, the gap between germline ends came to 19 bases. The CDR3 spells CASSYKGCQLNQPQHF. CDR3 DNA sequence: TGTGCCAGCAGTTATAAGGGGTGTCAGCTTAATCAGCCCCAGCATTTT.

This clone was detected once. The V and J genes are TRBV5-1 and TRBJ2-3; D call uncertain. The CDR3 has 11 amino acids. In germline, CDR1 is SGHRS, CDR2 YFSETQ. Trimming took off 7 bases at V and 0 bases at J, with 3 bases between the two ends. For the CDR3, the DNA is TGCGCCAGCGGTAGCACAGATACGCAGTATTTT. As protein: CASGSTDTQYF.

The chain couples TRBV5-8 to TRBJ1-2, with D unresolved. CDR1 and CDR2 (germline): SGHTS, YDEGEE. V was trimmed by 2 bases and J by 5 bases, leaving 16 bases between them. The CDR3 extends over 15 amino acids. The CDR3: CASSLGSARGYGYTF. CDR3 DNA sequence: TGTGCCAGCAGCTTAGGATCAGCCCGTGGGTATGGCTACACCTTC. The entire variable domain, with the rest obtained from reference TRBV5-8 and TRBJ1-2, is as follows: EAGVTQSPTHLIKTRGQQATLRCSPISGHTSVYWYQQALGLGLQFLLWYDEGEERNRGNFPPRFSGRQFPNYSSELNVNALELEDSALYLCASSLGSARGYGYTFGSGTRLTVV.

Only one count was recorded for this clone. This rearrangement joins TRBV4-3 to TRBJ1-2; no clear D gene. V dropped 0 bases and J dropped 4 bases, with 15 bases sitting between them. CDR3 length: 16 residues. Germline values: CDR1 LGHNA, CDR2 YSLEER. CDR3 residues: CASSQDLEGTGYGYTF. The CDR3 DNA follows: TGCGCCAGCAGCCAAGATTTGGAGGGAACGGGCTATGGCTACACCTTC.

The rearrangement joins TRBV15 to TRBJ2-1; D perhaps matches TRBD1 (6 bases). Trimming cost V 0 bases and J 7 bases, with 13 bases left between them. This CDR3 contains 15 residues. Germline V gene data show CDR1 as LNHNV and CDR2 as YYDKDF (reference sequence). CDR3 DNA sequence: TGTGCCACCAGCAGAGAAGGGGGTTCGAGGAATGAGCAGTTCTTC. Translation gives CATSREGGSRNEQFF. Filled out from reference TRBV15 and TRBJ2-1, the complete variable domain reads DAMVIQNPRYQVTQFGKPVTLSCSQTLNHNVMYWYQQKSSQAPKLLFHYYDKDFNNEADTPDNFQSRRPNTSFCFLDIRSPGLGDTAMYLCATSREGGSRNEQFFGPGTRLTVL.

The gene calls are TRBV6-6 and TRBJ2-7; 7 bases map to TRBD1. Germline values: CDR1 MNHNY, CDR2 SVGAGI (reference sequence). V gave up 7 bases and J gave up 1 base; unmatched junction bases: 1. The CDR3 spans 12 residues. This chain's CDR3 is CASTGQSYEQYF. The CDR3 DNA reads TGTGCCAGCACGGGACAGTCCTACGAGCAGTACTTC.

The chain carries TRBV30 and TRBJ1-1; the D is unclear. Trimming removed 5 bases at V and 0 bases at J, with 10 bases between. CDR3 size: 13 residues. Germline CDR1 GTSNPN, CDR2 SVGIG (reference sequence). The CDR3 coding sequence is TGTGCCTGGGGAAAAGGGCTGAACACTGAAGCTTTCTTT. Translation gives CAWGKGLNTEAFF.

The chain couples TRBV5-1 to TRBJ2-1, with TRBD2 matching 11 bases. The trim removed 2 bases at V and 0 bases at J, leaving 13 bases unmatched. Germline CDR1 SGHRS, CDR2 YFSETQ. The CDR3 has 20 amino acids. DNA for the CDR3: TGCGCCAGCAGCTTTCGACCGACTAGCGGGGTGACTCTCTCCTACAATGAGCAGTTCTTC. Translating it yields CASSFRPTSGVTLSYNEQFF.

The table lists this clone with a count of one. The rearrangement uses TRBV6-1 and TRBJ2-2, with D tentatively TRBD1 (6 bases). The V and J ends lost 2 bases and 6 bases respectively, with 10 bases between them. The germline V gene encodes CDR1 MNHNS and CDR2 SASEGT. The CDR3 has 14 residues. CDR3 bases: TGTGCCAGCAGTGAACCACAGGGTTCCGGGGAGCTGTTTTTT. It yields the protein CASSEPQGSGELFF.

The gene calls are TRBV25-1 and TRBJ1-4; 7 bases are shared with TRBD1. J gave up 8 bases and V 3 bases, and 6 bases lay outside the gene matches. The germline CDR1 and CDR2 sequences are MGHDK and SYGVNS. The CDR3 has 14 residues. CDR3 nucleotides: TGTGCCAGCAGTGATGACAGGGAAGGAGAAAAACTGTTTTTT. Amino acid sequence: CASSDDREGEKLFF.

The chain links TRBV6-1 to TRBJ2-2; 7 bases map to TRBD2. The V and J ends lost 7 bases and 3 bases, in that order; junction bases with no gene match: 5. Germline assignment: CDR1 MNHNS and CDR2 SASEGT. CDR3 length equals 14 residues. In DNA form, the CDR3 reads TGTGCCAGCATGCGGGAGAGGGACACCGGGGAGCTGTTTTTT. Protein product: CASMRERDTGELFF.

V is TRBV4-3 and J is TRBJ1-3, with D possibly being TRBD1 (5 bases). CDR3 length: 15 residues. From germline, CDR1 is LGHNA and CDR2 YSLEER. The V and J ends lost 1 base and 8 bases respectively, with 15 bases between them. The CDR3: CASSQGQGAGYTIYF. The CDR3 nucleotides read TGCGCCAGCAGCCAAGGTCAAGGGGCCGGGTACACCATATATTTT.

Remarks on this clone: Additional DNA sequences in this sample encode the identical CDR3. The chain uses TRBV9 and TRBJ2-1; 7 bases match TRBD2. CDR3 size: 15 residues. J lost 0 bases, V lost 0 bases, and 0 bases had no gene match. Germline loops: CDR1 SGDLS, CDR2 YYNGEE. CDR3 coding DNA: TGTGCCAGCAGCGTAGCGGGGGGCTCCTACAATGAGCAGTTCTTC. The encoded protein is CASSVAGGSYNEQFF.

This clone appeared a few times. The rearrangement joins TRBV28 to TRBJ2-2; D remains unclear. Germline CDR1 reads MDHEN; CDR2 reads SYDVKM. Trimming left V 6 bases short and J 4 bases short, with 6 bases between. There are 12 residues in the CDR3. CDR3 residues: CASRRSTGELFF. CDR3 DNA sequence: TGTGCCAGCAGAAGATCCACCGGGGAGCTGTTTTTT.

This clone has just a few counts. V is TRBV7-9 and J is TRBJ2-1; TRBD2 matches 12 bases. Unmatched junction bases numbered 6, after V lost 6 bases and J lost 9 bases. There are 14 residues in the CDR3. Germline V gives CDR1 SEHNR, CDR2 FQNEAQ (reference sequence). The CDR3 is CASSIGTSGSEQFF. CDR3 coding DNA: TGTGCCAGCAGTATCGGGACTAGCGGGTCTGAGCAGTTCTTC.

V and J are TRBV12-5 and TRBJ2-3, with D tentatively TRBD1 or TRBD2 (6 bases each). V lost 2 bases to trimming and J lost 4 bases, with 10 bases between them. CDR1 and CDR2 (germline): LGHNT, FRNRAP. The CDR3 is 14 residues long. CDR3 nucleotide sequence: TGTGCTAGTGGTTTGCCGGGGGCCCCAGATACGCAGTATTTT. Its translation: CASGLPGAPDTQYF.

CDR3 residues: CASNRQGREQYF. The CDR3 DNA is TGTGCCAGCAACAGGCAGGGTAGGGAGCAGTACTTC. The chain has TRBV6-5 and TRBJ2-7, with a tentative D call TRBD1 (5 bases). CDR3 length: 12 amino acids. Germline CDR1 MNHEY, CDR2 SVGAGI. V was shortened by 7 bases and J by 7 bases, with 14 bases between the two germline ends.

The chain employs TRBV7-9 and TRBJ1-3; maybe TRBD1 (5 bases). The germline CDR1 and CDR2 sequences are SEHNR and FQNEAQ (reference sequence). The CDR3 has 16 residues. Trimming took off 8 bases at V and 4 bases at J, with 21 bases between the two ends. CDR3 coding DNA: TGTGCCAGCGCCATCGCGGCGGGGCTGGGCGGAAACACCATATATTTT. This codes for CASAIAAGLGGNTIYF.

Comments on this clone: Additional DNA sequences in this sample encode the identical CDR3. The rearrangement links TRBV15 to TRBJ2-7; TRBD2 might be the D (5 bases). The CDR3 covers 13 residues. CDR1 and CDR2 from the germline V gene are LNHNV and YYDKDF (reference sequence). V gave up 0 bases and J gave up 4 bases, with 7 bases separating them. The CDR3 protein is CATSRELEYEQYF. CDR3 DNA sequence: TGTGCCACCAGCAGAGAACTAGAGTACGAGCAGTACTTC.

The V call is TRBV27, the J call TRBJ2-7, with 9 bases identical to TRBD1. Germline V CDR1 and CDR2: MNHEY, SMNVEV (reference sequence). V was pared by 6 bases and J by 5 bases, with 8 bases of the junction left unmatched. The CDR3 contains 14 residues. CDR3 region: CASSRTGVFNEQYF. DNA for the CDR3: TGTGCCAGCAGCCGGACAGGGGTGTTCAACGAGCAGTACTTC.